The clone carrying this T cell receptor beta chain came up a few times. Its antigen remains unidentified. An end of the junction differs from the germline gene, which may be a read error. These data come from a study of CD8 T cells in ankylosing spondylitis. Quantitative 5'-RACE with molecular barcodes generated TCR beta libraries. One entry per CDR3 protein, called by TCRdb with MiXCR from the 5' RACE reads. The table shows 200,000 to 250,000 distinct CDR3 sequences, with 6% to 8.5% occurring only once. The study, taken as a whole, reports: CD8+ cells made up the disease-linked clones, which were relatively rare in peripheral blood. Previous work reported some of these motif variants in the synovial fluid and blood of reactive arthritis. Characteristic, it appeared, of ankylosing spondylitis blood was a TCR beta motif of roughly eight highly homologous variants.

Sequenced input: blood, either unsorted or a sorted T cell fraction (not recorded which). The TCR originated in a male donor with ankylosing spondylitis.

The CDR3 loop is CASSQGRTGPVSSEQYF. Written as DNA, the CDR3 is TGTGCCAGCAGCCAAGGTAGGACAGGGCCGGTATCCTCCGAGCAGTACTTC. The chain carries TRBV3-1 and TRBJ2-7; TRBD1 matches 8 bases. CDR1 is LGHDT and CDR2 is YNNKEL in the germline V gene (reference sequence). CDR3 size: 17 residues.